This entry concerns a single T cell receptor beta chain. In the original processing: Scientists estimated how many nucleated cells there were by amplifying reference gene primers. This table comes from immunoSEQ multiplex PCR, and its TCRdb copy is limited to in-frame clones, with some not included. That table furnishes V, J and clone size, whereas the DNA furnished D and trimming. The sample records roughly 380,000 clones, 75% to 90% being singletons. CDR1 is MDHEN and CDR2 is SYDVKM in the germline V gene. This CDR3 has 14 amino acids. The V end lost 4 bases, the J end lost 2 bases, and 12 bases lay between the germline ends. Patients from Seattle were sampled longitudinally, starting during active infection. These data belong to a study of blood T cell repertoires in COVID-19. Across the study: T cells, B-cell-depleted T cells, or PBMCs supplied cDNA or gDNA.

J is TRBJ2-7 and V is TRBV28; maybe TRBD2 (5 bases). The sequence derives from a woman aged 35 to 49 with COVID-19, enrolled during active disease. The sequencing sample was made of peripheral blood. Written as DNA, the CDR3 is TGTGCCAGCAGTTCCGGGATCCGTCCCTACGAGCAGTACTTC. As protein: CASSSGIRPYEQYF.